The rows below give T cell receptor beta chains drawn from one sample of a study of brain T cells in children with intractable seizures. Profiling relied on immunoSEQ multiplex PCR, and the TCRdb table lists in-frame clones only, not all of them. The top ten clones hold 5.7% of a sample with about 340,000 clones, about 93% of them seen once. The material sequenced was peripheral blood, taken less than 6 months after surgery. The receptor set was obtained from a boy less than two years old with tuberous sclerosis and intractable seizures. Both conserved end residues are part of each CDR3. Each record gives: V gene, J gene, CDR3 protein.

V gene: TRBV19
J gene: TRBJ2-1
CDR3 protein: CASSISAQGAGIEQFF

V gene: TRBV28
J gene: TRBJ2-1
CDR3 protein: CASSLATEQFF

V gene: TRBV30
J gene: TRBJ1-3
CDR3 protein: CALGLGGTIYF

V gene: TRBV18
J gene: TRBJ2-4
CDR3 protein: CASEQLAKNIQYF

V gene: TRBV5-1
J gene: TRBJ2-7
CDR3 protein: CASSPPPTGGHEQYF

V gene: TRBV27
J gene: TRBJ1-2
CDR3 protein: CARRRYGYTF

V gene: TRBV2
J gene: TRBJ2-7
CDR3 protein: CASSPRVSALRGSEQYF

V gene: TRBV30
J gene: TRBJ2-3
CDR3 protein: CAWKGGVSWTDTQYF

V gene: TRBV5-6
J gene: TRBJ1-2
CDR3 protein: CASSLAGTVRRGYTF

V gene: TRBV21-1
J gene: TRBJ1-1
CDR3 protein: CASSNRGAPTEAFF

V gene: TRBV18
J gene: TRBJ2-2
CDR3 protein: CASSPTSGVNTGELFF

V gene: TRBV18
J gene: TRBJ1-1
CDR3 protein: CASSWGVDTEAFF

V gene: TRBV3-1/TRBV3-2
J gene: TRBJ1-5
CDR3 protein: CASSQDLQQPQHF

V gene: TRBV18
J gene: TRBJ1-1
CDR3 protein: CASSPPGGNEAFF

V gene: TRBV7-9
J gene: TRBJ1-5
CDR3 protein: CASSLAGFQPQHF

V gene: TRBV29-1
J gene: TRBJ1-5
CDR3 protein: CSVGQGGQPQHF

V gene: TRBV19
J gene: TRBJ1-1
CDR3 protein: CASQYEDRVSAAFF

V gene: TRBV6-6
J gene: TRBJ2-5
CDR3 protein: CASGDGQETQYF

V gene: TRBV9
J gene: TRBJ1-2
CDR3 protein: CASSVDFGYGYTF

V gene: TRBV7-2
J gene: TRBJ2-1
CDR3 protein: CASSSFQSSYNEQFF

V gene: TRBV6-1
J gene: TRBJ2-5
CDR3 protein: CASSEGLGLEETQYF

V gene: TRBV7-3
J gene: TRBJ2-3
CDR3 protein: CASSLGLAESTDTQYF

V gene: TRBV19
J gene: TRBJ2-5
CDR3 protein: CASNRGGEETQYF

V gene: TRBV19
J gene: TRBJ2-7
CDR3 protein: CASSITGTGSYEQYF

V gene: TRBV3-1/TRBV3-2
J gene: TRBJ2-7
CDR3 protein: CASSPISTGGPYEQYF

V gene: TRBV11-2
J gene: TRBJ2-7
CDR3 protein: CASQVREGTYEQYF

V gene: TRBV6-1
J gene: TRBJ1-5
CDR3 protein: CASSEMAQPQHF

V gene: TRBV9
J gene: TRBJ1-1
CDR3 protein: CASSAGNTEAFF

V gene: TRBV19
J gene: TRBJ1-3
CDR3 protein: CASSILLGNTIYF

V gene: TRBV3-1/TRBV3-2
J gene: TRBJ2-4
CDR3 protein: CASSHGLAKNIQYF

V gene: TRBV4-2
J gene: TRBJ1-1
CDR3 protein: CASSQDRGENTEAFF

V gene: TRBV27
J gene: TRBJ1-5
CDR3 protein: CASAPEGFGSNQPQHF

V gene: TRBV4-2
J gene: TRBJ1-4
CDR3 protein: CASSQDGAGSSKLFF

V gene: TRBV30
J gene: TRBJ1-2
CDR3 protein: CAWTRSGTDVVGYTF

V gene: TRBV5-6
J gene: TRBJ1-2
CDR3 protein: CASSLGQGKHYGYTF

V gene: TRBV30
J gene: TRBJ1-6
CDR3 protein: CACSLETRSPLHF

V gene: TRBV24-1
J gene: TRBJ1-5
CDR3 protein: CATSDRTGKPQHF

V gene: TRBV3-1/TRBV3-2
J gene: TRBJ1-2
CDR3 protein: CASSQPLGYGYTF

V gene: TRBV6-2/TRBV6-3
J gene: TRBJ2-1
CDR3 protein: CASTPAGAENNEQFF

V gene: TRBV13
J gene: TRBJ2-3
CDR3 protein: CASSFGTDTQYF